This TCR beta chain was identified in a study of shared clonotypes between healthy human individuals. Study-level background: Three plates each covered CD4 naive and memory; CD8 naive two, CD8 memory one.

The investigators split CD4+ cells into a CD45RA+ naive subset and a CD45RA-negative memory subset. Study-level findings and limits: Across subsets, estimated richness was generally greater for naive than for memory populations.

Replicate PCRs from sorted subsets contained approximately 200 ng DNA, which is 29,000 or so T cell genomes. The method was immunoSEQ multiplex PCR; TCRdb's version includes in-frame clones alone and lacks a portion of them. The sample lists about a million clones; roughly 80% were seen once. For this clone: Antigen: not known.

Germline CDR1 SNHLY, CDR2 FYNNEI. The CDR3 spans 14 residues. V lost 7 bases, J lost 5 bases, and 14 bases lay in between. Sequences were obtained from memory CD4+ T cells from PBMCs. Subset noted: CD45RA-negative fraction. This receptor was identified in a man between 18 and 35 years old in good health. Some clones in this sample may be carry-over from other donors' samples. The chain uses TRBV2 and TRBJ1-4; D ambiguous. The CDR3 DNA reads as TGTGCCAGCAACATGGTGGGTCGAAATGAAAAACTGTTTTTT. As protein: CASNMVGRNEKLFF. Full variable domain (outside the CDR3, taken from reference TRBV2 and TRBJ1-4): EPEVTQTPSHQVTQMGQEVILRCVPISNHLYFYWYRQILGQKVEFLVSFYNNEISEKSEIFDDQFSVERPDGSNFTLKIRSTKLEDSAMYFCASNMVGRNEKLFFGSGTQLSVL.